The 2 T cell receptor beta chains listed next were all sequenced from one sample in a study of blood T cells in healthy people across ages. Together with a sample-barcoded 5' primer, a J-beta primer mix was included in a second PCR lasting about 7 to 11 cycles. TCRdb reprocessed the 5' RACE reads via MiXCR and lists one record per CDR3 protein. The data show about 2 million distinct CDR3 sequences, 40% to 55% seen once. Sequencing was done on a sample of blood. The receptors stem from a woman in her 40s in good health.

The V and J genes are TRBV7-2 and TRBJ2-6; 7 nucleotides agree with TRBD1. V trimming: 1 base; J trimming: 0 bases; junction bases outside the gene matches: 6. The CDR3 is made up of 18 amino acids. CDR1 and CDR2 from the germline V gene are SGHTA and FQGNSA. The chain's CDR3 is CASSLVGTALSGANVLTF. In nucleotides, the CDR3 is TGTGCCAGCAGCTTAGTTGGGACAGCCCTCTCTGGGGCCAACGTCCTGACTTTC.

This clonotype was detected only a few times. The chain couples TRBV7-3 to TRBJ2-4, with D uncertain. V dropped 0 bases and J dropped 5 bases, with 5 bases sitting between them. This CDR3 has 13 residues. The germline gives CDR1 SGHTA, CDR2 FQGTGA. The CDR3 region has the DNA TGTGCCAGCAGCTTAACCGGAGAAAACATTCAGTACTTC. Encoded protein: CASSLTGENIQYF.